This entry lists 26 T cell receptor beta chains sequenced from one sample in a study of cytomegalovirus exposure and HLA in healthy donors. The PCR was carried out with 60 Vbeta primers and 13 Jbeta primers. Sequenced by immunoSEQ multiplex PCR; TCRdb stores in-frame clones only, minus some. Of 150,000 to 170,000 clones detected, around 84% appear once; the ten largest clones hold around 5.6%. The sequencing input was PBMCs. Receptors were obtained from a woman aged 40 to 55 in good health and CMV-seropositive.

This chain links TRBV9 with TRBJ1-4; 9 nucleotides line up with TRBD1. CDR3 length: 15 amino acids. Per the germline V gene, CDR1 is SGDLS and CDR2 is YYNGEE. Unmatched junction bases numbered 6, after V lost 3 bases and J lost 6 bases. The CDR3 here is CASSAYRGRDEKLFF. CDR3 sequence (DNA): TGTGCCAGCAGCGCGTACAGGGGGCGGGATGAAAAACTGTTTTTT. Filled out from reference TRBV9 and TRBJ1-4, the complete variable domain reads DSGVTQTPKHLITATGQRVTLRCSPRSGDLSVYWYQQSLDQGLQFLIQYYNGEERAKGNILERFSAQQFPDLHSELNLSSLELGDSALYFCASSAYRGRDEKLFFGSGTQLSVL.

Points on this clone: An end of the junction differs from the germline gene, which may be a read error. The V and J genes are TRBV7-7 and TRBJ2-1, with D tentatively TRBD2 (6 bases). Germline V gives CDR1 SSHAT, CDR2 FNYEAQ (reference sequence). The CDR3 extends over 16 amino acids. CDR3 residues: CASSRGGGSSYNEQFF. The CDR3 coding sequence is TGTGCTAGCAGCCGAGGTGGAGGGAGCTCCTACAATGAGCAGTTCTTC.

The chain has TRBV5-1 and TRBJ2-1; 9 bases agree with TRBD2. Germline V lookup: CDR1 SGHRS, CDR2 YFSETQ. V shed 4 bases, J shed 1 base, and the junction held 6 bases outside the gene matches. The CDR3 spans 16 residues. CDR3 protein: CASSPLAGGSYNEQFF. The CDR3 bases are TGCGCCAGCAGCCCCCTGGCGGGAGGGTCCTACAATGAGCAGTTCTTC.

The CDR3 reads CASRSNRGSQPQHF. The CDR3 DNA sequence: TGTGCCAGTAGGTCGAACAGGGGTAGTCAGCCCCAGCATTTT. The chain links TRBV19 to TRBJ1-5, with 7 bases matching TRBD1. The CDR3 totals 14 residues. V trimming: 6 bases; J trimming: 6 bases; junction bases outside the gene matches: 8. Looked up from germline, CDR1 is LNHDA and CDR2 is SQIVND (reference sequence).

CDR3: CASSSIHAYEQYF. The CDR3 DNA is TGTGCCAGCAGCTCCATACACGCCTACGAGCAGTACTTC. The chain carries TRBV5-4 and TRBJ2-7; D not resolved. CDR1 is SGHNT and CDR2 is YYREEE in the germline V gene (reference sequence). V was shortened by 3 bases and J by 2 bases, with 9 bases between the two germline ends. CDR3 length: 13 amino acids.

The chain recombines TRBV5-6 with TRBJ2-2, with TRBD2 matching 9 bases. Germline-derived CDR1 and CDR2 are SGHDT and YYEEEE. The CDR3 covers 16 residues. V dropped 3 bases and J dropped 8; count of bases not matched to a gene: 11. The CDR3 loop is CASSSFLAGLWGELFF. As DNA, the CDR3 is TGTGCCAGCAGCTCCTTCCTAGCGGGACTTTGGGGGGAGCTGTTTTTT.

This chain connects TRBV5-1 to TRBJ2-7; tentatively, D is TRBD2 (6 bases). V lost 7 bases and J lost 3, with 17 bases in between. Germline-derived CDR1 and CDR2 are SGHRS and YFSETQ. CDR3 size: 14 residues. DNA of the CDR3: TGCGCCAGCGGCCGGGACTCGGATCGCTACGAGCAGTACTTC. Translation gives CASGRDSDRYEQYF.

This clone has only a few counts. The CDR3 DNA is TGTGCCAGCTCACGAGGGGGGAACACTGAAGCTTTCTTT. Its translation is CASSRGGNTEAFF. The chain carries TRBV18 and TRBJ1-1; possibly TRBD1 for D (6 bases). Germline V CDR1 and CDR2: KGHSH, LQKENI. V gave up 4 bases and J gave up 1 base, with 7 bases separating them. The CDR3 is 13 residues long.

This clone was recorded a few times. This chain uses TRBV27 with TRBJ2-3; D ambiguous. Germline values: CDR1 MNHEY, CDR2 SMNVEV (reference sequence). Trimming pared 0 bases from V and 6 bases from J, leaving 10 bases between. This CDR3 contains 14 residues. The CDR3 protein is CASSLSPRVDTQYF. The CDR3 bases are TGTGCCAGCAGTTTATCGCCCCGGGTGGATACGCAGTATTTT.

This clone was found a few times. This chain links TRBV4-1 with TRBJ2-5; D gene uncertain. The CDR3 extends over 17 amino acids. V was trimmed by 0 bases and J by 0 bases, leaving 14 bases between them. CDR1 and CDR2 (germline): MGHRA, YSYEKL. The CDR3 loop is CASSQDQSAVHQETQYF. Written as DNA, the CDR3 is TGCGCCAGCAGCCAAGATCAATCGGCGGTACACCAAGAGACCCAGTACTTC.

The chain carries TRBV30 and TRBJ2-7; D might be TRBD2 (5 bases). Germline V gene data show CDR1 as GTSNPN and CDR2 as SVGIG (reference sequence). This CDR3 has 12 amino acids. Trimming shortened V by 0 bases and J by 9 bases, and 12 bases separated the two germline ends. The CDR3 region is CAWSVLGRGQYF. DNA for the CDR3: TGTGCCTGGAGTGTACTAGGGCGAGGGCAGTACTTC.

This clone appeared a few times. The genes are TRBV6-1 and TRBJ1-5; D is perhaps TRBD1 (5 bases). This CDR3 is built from 16 residues. V gave up 2 bases and J gave up 4 bases, with 15 bases separating them. Per germline, CDR1 MNHNS and CDR2 SASEGT. CDR3 region: CASSERGRQFNQPQHF. CDR3 bases: TGTGCCAGCAGTGAAAGGGGTAGACAGTTTAATCAGCCCCAGCATTTT.

This clone came up once. The chain carries TRBV5-6 and TRBJ2-7, with 10 positions matching TRBD1. The J segment lost 2 bases and the V segment lost 1 base, leaving 3 bases of the junction unmatched. CDR1 and CDR2 (germline): SGHDT, YYEEEE. The CDR3 extends over 15 amino acids. The CDR3 sequence is CASSLFGTGAYEQYF. The CDR3, as DNA: TGTGCCAGCAGCTTGTTCGGGACAGGGGCCTACGAGCAGTACTTC.

V is TRBV2 and J is TRBJ2-1; D possibly corresponds to TRBD1 (8 bases). Looked up from germline, CDR1 is SNHLY and CDR2 is FYNNEI. V was trimmed by 7 bases and J by 8 bases, leaving 21 bases between them. The CDR3 consists of 15 residues. The CDR3 coding sequence is TGTGCCAGCACCTCCGGGGGGACAGGTTTCGATGAGCAGTTCTTC. Its translation is CASTSGGTGFDEQFF.

This clone has a single count. The rearrangement uses TRBV6-5 and TRBJ2-7; 7 bases are a match to TRBD2. CDR3 size: 13 residues. V lost 2 bases to trimming and J lost 7 bases; unmatched junction nucleotides: 5. Germline values: CDR1 MNHEY, CDR2 SVGAGI. CDR3 coding DNA: TGTGCCAGCAGTTACGGAGGGAGGGAAGAGCAGTACTTC. Amino acid sequence: CASSYGGREEQYF.

The V gene is TRBV2, the J gene TRBJ2-1; 8 nucleotides line up with TRBD2. CDR1 and CDR2 (germline): SNHLY, FYNNEI. The J segment lost 7 bases and the V segment lost 6 bases, leaving 14 bases of the junction unmatched. The CDR3 sequence is 16 residues long. The CDR3 is CASRGEREKFGNEQFF. The CDR3 nucleotides are TGTGCCAGCAGGGGGGAGCGGGAGAAATTCGGAAATGAGCAGTTCTTC.

V gene TRBV7-2 combines with J gene TRBJ1-3; D call uncertain. Germline V CDR1 and CDR2: SGHTA, FQGNSA. The V and J ends lost 1 base and 2 bases respectively, with 6 bases between them. The CDR3 consists of 14 residues. In DNA form, the CDR3 reads TGTGCCAGCAGCTTAGGTGGCCCTGGAAACACCATATATTTT. It translates to CASSLGGPGNTIYF.

J is TRBJ2-7 and V is TRBV5-1, with D possibly matching TRBD1 (6 bases). Trimming removed 4 bases from V and 0 bases from J, with 11 bases in between. Per the germline V gene, CDR1 is SGHRS and CDR2 is YFSETQ. The CDR3 extends over 14 amino acids. In DNA form, the CDR3 reads TGCGCCAGCAGCGCCGGGACATACTCCTACGAGCAGTACTTC. Translation gives CASSAGTYSYEQYF.

The chain couples TRBV30 to TRBJ1-2; no firm D call. Germline V gene data show CDR1 as GTSNPN and CDR2 as SVGIG (reference sequence). The CDR3 spans 13 residues. V shed 2 bases and J shed 5 bases, with 12 bases lying between them. The CDR3 spells CAWSFGLSYGYTF. DNA of the CDR3: TGTGCCTGGAGTTTCGGTCTTTCATATGGCTACACCTTC. The whole variable domain, filled in from reference TRBV30 and TRBJ1-2, reads SQTIHQWPATLVQPVGSPLSLECTVEGTSNPNLYWYRQAAGRGLQLLFYSVGIGQISSEVPQNLSASRPQDRQFILSSKKLLLSDSGFYLCAWSFGLSYGYTFGSGTRLTVV.

This clone has just one count. The chain has TRBV28 and TRBJ2-7; 8 bases match TRBD1. The V gene's germline CDR1 is MDHEN and CDR2 SYDVKM. Trimming took 6 bases from V and 3 from J; bases not matched to a gene: 10. CDR3 size: 15 residues. The CDR3 DNA is TGTGCCAGCAGCACCGGACAGGGTAATTTCTACGAGCAGTACTTC. Translation: CASSTGQGNFYEQYF.

V usage is TRBV12-5 and J usage is TRBJ1-4; D not certain. Looked up from germline, CDR1 is LGHNT and CDR2 is FRNRAP. V was shortened by 2 bases and J by 0 bases, with 7 bases between the two germline ends. This CDR3 has 15 amino acids. CDR3 region: CASGLSPTTNEKLFF. CDR3 in DNA: TGTGCTAGTGGTTTGAGCCCGACAACTAATGAAAAACTGTTTTTT.

The genes are TRBV2 and TRBJ2-7; TRBD1 aligns across 9 bases. The CDR3 is made up of 15 amino acids. The V gene end was trimmed by 3 bases and the J gene end by 3 bases; junction bases not matched to a gene: 6. Germline V CDR1 and CDR2: SNHLY, FYNNEI. The CDR3 reads CASSDPGTGSYEQYF. The CDR3 DNA reads as TGTGCCAGCAGTGATCCCGGGACAGGGAGCTACGAGCAGTACTTC.

This clone was counted between two and nine times. The chain combines TRBV4-1 with TRBJ1-5; perhaps TRBD1 as D (5 bases). Germline V gene lookup returns CDR1 MGHRA and CDR2 YSYEKL. The ends were cut back, 4 bases at V and 6 bases at J, with 16 bases in the middle. The CDR3 runs to 15 residues. This chain's CDR3 is CASSLSTVTSQPQHF. CDR3 DNA sequence: TGCGCCAGCAGCCTTTCGACAGTAACAAGTCAGCCCCAGCATTTT.

This chain uses TRBV11-3 with TRBJ2-1; TRBD2 agrees at 13 bases. Germline CDR1 is SGHNT and CDR2 is YENEEA. V lost 5 bases and J lost 0; bases outside the gene matches: 10. The CDR3 sequence is 19 residues long. CDR3 amino acids: CASSRGGLAGWSSYNEQFF. DNA of the CDR3: TGTGCCAGCAGCCGAGGGGGACTAGCGGGATGGAGCTCCTACAATGAGCAGTTCTTC.

A note on this clone: The same CDR3 is also encoded by other DNA sequences in this sample. The V call is TRBV7-2, the J call TRBJ2-7; D possibly corresponds to TRBD1 (5 bases). Germline V gene lookup returns CDR1 SGHTA and CDR2 FQGNSA. Trimming took 0 bases from V and 3 from J, leaving 6 bases between them. The CDR3 is 13 amino acids. The CDR3 coding sequence is TGTGCCAGCAGCTTAGCCAGGGACTACGAGCAGTACTTC. It codes for CASSLARDYEQYF.

The table lists this clone with a few counts. The chain is built from TRBV28 and TRBJ1-1; no definite D call. This CDR3 comprises 14 residues. Germline CDR1 MDHEN, CDR2 SYDVKM. The CDR3 protein is CATARGRGNTEAFF. DNA for the CDR3: TGTGCGACTGCCCGGGGTCGGGGGAACACTGAAGCTTTCTTT.